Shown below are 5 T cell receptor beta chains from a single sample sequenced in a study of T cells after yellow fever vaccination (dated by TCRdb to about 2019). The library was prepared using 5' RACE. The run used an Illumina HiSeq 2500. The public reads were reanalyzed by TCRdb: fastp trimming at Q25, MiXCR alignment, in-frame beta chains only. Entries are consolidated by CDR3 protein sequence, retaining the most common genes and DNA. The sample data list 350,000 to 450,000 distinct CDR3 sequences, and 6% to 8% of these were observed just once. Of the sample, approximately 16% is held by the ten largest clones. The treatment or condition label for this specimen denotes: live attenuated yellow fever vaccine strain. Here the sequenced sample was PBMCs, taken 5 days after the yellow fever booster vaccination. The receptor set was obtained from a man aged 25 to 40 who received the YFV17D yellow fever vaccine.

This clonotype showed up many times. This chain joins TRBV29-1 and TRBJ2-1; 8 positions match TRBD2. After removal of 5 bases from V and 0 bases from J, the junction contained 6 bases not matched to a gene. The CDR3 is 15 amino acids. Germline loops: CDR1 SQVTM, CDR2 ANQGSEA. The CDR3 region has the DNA TGCAGCGTTCCCCTCGGGGGGGGCTCCTACAATGAGCAGTTCTTC. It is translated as CSVPLGGGSYNEQFF.

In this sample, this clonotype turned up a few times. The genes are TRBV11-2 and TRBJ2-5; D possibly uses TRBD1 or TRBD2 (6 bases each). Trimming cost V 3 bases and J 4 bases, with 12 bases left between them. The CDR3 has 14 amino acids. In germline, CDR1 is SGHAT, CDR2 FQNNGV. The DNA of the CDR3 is TGTGCCAGCAGCTTCCAGGGGAGGATAGAGACCCAGTACTTC. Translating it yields CASSFQGRIETQYF.

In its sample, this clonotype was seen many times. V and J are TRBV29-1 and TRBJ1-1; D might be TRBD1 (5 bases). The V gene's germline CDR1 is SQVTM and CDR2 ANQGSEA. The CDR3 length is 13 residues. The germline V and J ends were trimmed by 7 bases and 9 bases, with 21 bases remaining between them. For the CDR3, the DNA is TGCAGCGCCCAGAATAGAGGGGACGGTCAAGCTTTCTTT. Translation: CSAQNRGDGQAFF.

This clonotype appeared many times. The CDR3 region is CASSPRDLGSPLHF. The CDR3 DNA sequence: TGTGCCAGCAGTCCCCGGGACTTGGGTTCACCCCTCCACTTT. The J gene is TRBJ1-6, the V gene TRBV12-3 or TRBV12-4; maybe TRBD1 (5 bases). V dropped 5 bases and J dropped 9 bases, with 14 bases sitting between them. The CDR3 loop spans 14 amino acids.

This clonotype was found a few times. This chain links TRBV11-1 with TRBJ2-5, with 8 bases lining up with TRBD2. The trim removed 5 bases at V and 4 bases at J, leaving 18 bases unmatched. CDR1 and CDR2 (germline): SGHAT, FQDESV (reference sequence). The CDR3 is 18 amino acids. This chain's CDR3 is CASSPGTGWGLGRETQYF. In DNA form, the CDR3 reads TGTGCCAGCAGCCCCGGAACAGGGTGGGGACTAGGACGAGAGACCCAGTACTTC. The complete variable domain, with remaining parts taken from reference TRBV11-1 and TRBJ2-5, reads EAEVAQSPRYKITEKSQAVAFWCDPISGHATLYWYRQILGQGPELLVQFQDESVVDDSQLPKDRFSAERLKGVDSTLKIQPAELGDSAMYLCASSPGTGWGLGRETQYFGPGTRLLVL.